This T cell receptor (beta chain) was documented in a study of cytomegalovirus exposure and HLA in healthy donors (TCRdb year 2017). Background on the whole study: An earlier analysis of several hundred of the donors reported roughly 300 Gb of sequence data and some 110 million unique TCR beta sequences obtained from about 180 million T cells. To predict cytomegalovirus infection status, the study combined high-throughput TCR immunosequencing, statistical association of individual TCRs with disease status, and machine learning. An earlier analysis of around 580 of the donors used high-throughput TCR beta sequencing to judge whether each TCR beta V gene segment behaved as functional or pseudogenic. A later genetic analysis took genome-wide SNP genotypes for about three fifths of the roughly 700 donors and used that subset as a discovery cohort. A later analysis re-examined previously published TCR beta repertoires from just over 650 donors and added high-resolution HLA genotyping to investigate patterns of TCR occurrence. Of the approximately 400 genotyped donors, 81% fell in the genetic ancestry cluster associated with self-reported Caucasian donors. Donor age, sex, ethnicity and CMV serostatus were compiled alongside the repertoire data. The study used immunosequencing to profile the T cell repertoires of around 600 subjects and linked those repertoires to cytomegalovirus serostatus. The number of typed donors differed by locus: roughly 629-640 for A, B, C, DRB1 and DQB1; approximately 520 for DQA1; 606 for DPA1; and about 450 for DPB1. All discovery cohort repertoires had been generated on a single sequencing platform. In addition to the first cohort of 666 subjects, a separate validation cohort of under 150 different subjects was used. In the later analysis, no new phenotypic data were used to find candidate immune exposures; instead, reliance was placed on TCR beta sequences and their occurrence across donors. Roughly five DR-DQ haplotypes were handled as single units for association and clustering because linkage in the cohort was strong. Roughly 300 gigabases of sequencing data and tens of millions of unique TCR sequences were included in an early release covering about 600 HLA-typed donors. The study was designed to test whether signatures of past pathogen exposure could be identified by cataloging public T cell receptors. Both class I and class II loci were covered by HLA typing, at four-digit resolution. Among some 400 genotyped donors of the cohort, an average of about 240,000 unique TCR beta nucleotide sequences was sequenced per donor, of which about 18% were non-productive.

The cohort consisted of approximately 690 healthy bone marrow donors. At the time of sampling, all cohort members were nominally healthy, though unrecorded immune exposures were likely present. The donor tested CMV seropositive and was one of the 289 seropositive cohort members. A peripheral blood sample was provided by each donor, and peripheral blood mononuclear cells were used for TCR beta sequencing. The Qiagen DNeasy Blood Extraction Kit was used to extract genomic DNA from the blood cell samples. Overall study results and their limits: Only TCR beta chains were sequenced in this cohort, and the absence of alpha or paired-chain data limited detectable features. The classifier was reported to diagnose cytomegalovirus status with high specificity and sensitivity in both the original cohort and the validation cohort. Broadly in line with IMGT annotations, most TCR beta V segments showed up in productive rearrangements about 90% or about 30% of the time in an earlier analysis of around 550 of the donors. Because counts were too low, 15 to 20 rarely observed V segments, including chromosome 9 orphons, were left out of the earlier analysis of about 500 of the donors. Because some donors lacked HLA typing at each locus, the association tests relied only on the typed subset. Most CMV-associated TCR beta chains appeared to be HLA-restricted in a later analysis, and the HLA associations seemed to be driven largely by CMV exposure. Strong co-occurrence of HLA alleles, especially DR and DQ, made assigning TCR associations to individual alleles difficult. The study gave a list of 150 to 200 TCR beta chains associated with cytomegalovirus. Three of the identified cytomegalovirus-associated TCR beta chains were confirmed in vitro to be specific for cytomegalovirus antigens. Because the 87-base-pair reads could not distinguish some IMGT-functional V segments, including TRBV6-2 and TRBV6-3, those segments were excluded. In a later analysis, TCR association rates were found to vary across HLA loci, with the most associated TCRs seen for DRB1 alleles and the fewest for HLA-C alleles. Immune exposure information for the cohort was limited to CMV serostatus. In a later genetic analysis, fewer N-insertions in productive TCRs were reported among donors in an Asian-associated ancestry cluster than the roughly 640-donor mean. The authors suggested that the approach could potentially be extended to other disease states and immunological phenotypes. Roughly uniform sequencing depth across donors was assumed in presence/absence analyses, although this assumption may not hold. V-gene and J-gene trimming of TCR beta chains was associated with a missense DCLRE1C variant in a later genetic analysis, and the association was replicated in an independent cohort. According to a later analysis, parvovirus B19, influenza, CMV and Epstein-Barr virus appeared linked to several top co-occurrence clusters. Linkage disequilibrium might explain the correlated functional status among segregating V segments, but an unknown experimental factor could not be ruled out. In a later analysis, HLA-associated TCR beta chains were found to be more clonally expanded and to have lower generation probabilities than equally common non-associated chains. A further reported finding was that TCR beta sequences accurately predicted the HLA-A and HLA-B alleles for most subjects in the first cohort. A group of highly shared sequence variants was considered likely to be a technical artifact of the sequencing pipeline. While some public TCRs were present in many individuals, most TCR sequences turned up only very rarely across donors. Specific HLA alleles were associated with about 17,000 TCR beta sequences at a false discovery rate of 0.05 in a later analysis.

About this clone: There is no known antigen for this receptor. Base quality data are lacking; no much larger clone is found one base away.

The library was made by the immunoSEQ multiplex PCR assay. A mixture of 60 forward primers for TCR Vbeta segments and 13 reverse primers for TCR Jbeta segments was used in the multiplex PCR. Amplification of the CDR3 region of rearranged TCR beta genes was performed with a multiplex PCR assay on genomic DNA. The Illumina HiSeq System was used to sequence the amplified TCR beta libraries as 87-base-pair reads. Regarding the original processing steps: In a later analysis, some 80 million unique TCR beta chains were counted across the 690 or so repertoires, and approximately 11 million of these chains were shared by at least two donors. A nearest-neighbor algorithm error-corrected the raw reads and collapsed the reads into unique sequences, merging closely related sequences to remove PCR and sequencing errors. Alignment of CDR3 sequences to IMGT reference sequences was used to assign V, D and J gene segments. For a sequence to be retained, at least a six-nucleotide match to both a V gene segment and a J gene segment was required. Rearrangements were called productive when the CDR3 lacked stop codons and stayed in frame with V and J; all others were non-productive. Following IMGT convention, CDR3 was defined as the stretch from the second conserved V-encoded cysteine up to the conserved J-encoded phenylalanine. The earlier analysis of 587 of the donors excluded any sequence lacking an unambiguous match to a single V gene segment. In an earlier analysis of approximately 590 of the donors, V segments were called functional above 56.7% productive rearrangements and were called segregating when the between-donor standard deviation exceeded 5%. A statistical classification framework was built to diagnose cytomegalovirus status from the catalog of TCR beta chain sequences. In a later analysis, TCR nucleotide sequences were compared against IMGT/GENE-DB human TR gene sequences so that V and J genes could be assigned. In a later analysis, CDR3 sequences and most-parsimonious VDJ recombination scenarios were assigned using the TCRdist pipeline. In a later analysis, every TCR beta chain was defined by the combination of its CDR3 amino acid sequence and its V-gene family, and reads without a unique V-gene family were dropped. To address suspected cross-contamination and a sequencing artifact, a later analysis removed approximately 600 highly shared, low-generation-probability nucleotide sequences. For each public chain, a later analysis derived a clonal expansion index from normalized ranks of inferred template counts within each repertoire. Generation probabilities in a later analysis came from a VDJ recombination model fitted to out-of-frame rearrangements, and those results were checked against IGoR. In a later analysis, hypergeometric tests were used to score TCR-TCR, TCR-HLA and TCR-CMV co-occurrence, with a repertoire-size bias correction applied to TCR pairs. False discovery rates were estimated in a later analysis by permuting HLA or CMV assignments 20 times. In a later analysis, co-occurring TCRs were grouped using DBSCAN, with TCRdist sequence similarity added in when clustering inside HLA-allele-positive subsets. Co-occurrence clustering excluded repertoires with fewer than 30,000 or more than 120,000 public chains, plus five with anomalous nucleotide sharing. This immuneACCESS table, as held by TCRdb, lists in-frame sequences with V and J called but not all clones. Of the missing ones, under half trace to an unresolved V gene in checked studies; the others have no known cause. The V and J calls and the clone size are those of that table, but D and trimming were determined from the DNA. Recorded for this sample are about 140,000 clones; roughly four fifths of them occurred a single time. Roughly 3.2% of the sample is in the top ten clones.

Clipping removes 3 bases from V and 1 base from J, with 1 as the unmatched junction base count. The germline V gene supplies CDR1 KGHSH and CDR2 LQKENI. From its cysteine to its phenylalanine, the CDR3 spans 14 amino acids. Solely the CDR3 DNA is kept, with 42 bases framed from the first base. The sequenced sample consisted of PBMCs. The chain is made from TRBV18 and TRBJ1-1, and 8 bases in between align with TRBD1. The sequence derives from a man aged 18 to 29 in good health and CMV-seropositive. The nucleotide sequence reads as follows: TGTGCCAGCTCACCTGACAGGGGGAACACTGAAGCTTTCTTT. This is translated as CASSPDRGNTEAFF.